This entry concerns a single T cell receptor beta chain. This clonotype is judged medium-sized (0.01 to 0.1%). It has no known antigen specificity. Base qualities are missing; no much larger clone stands one base away. The sample is drawn from a study of Epstein–Barr virus B cells in breast cancer (dated by TCRdb to about 2021). Some background on the complete study: Control T cells were expanded by rapid expansion method with irradiated PBMC feeders, soluble OKT3 and IL-2 roughly 220 U/ml, collected about 10-12 days after stimulation. The study was a single-patient case report on whether tumor-infiltrating EBV+ B cells shape the T-cell receptor repertoire in triple-negative breast cancer. Study-wide findings and limitations: All data were obtained from a single patient, described as a first proof of concept, and generalization is therefore limited.

Trimmed from V: 3 bases; trimmed from J: 8 bases; junction bases lacking a gene match: 6. CDR1 and CDR2 are read off the germline V gene as SGHRS and YFSETQ. From the cysteine through the phenylalanine, the CDR3 covers 14 amino acids. Just the 42-base CDR3 DNA is kept, in frame starting at base 1. Using RNeasy Micro or Mini kits with on-column DNase digestion, RNA was isolated from around 1e5 to 1e6 cultured T cells and then assessed on an Agilent 2100 Bioanalyzer. Library preparation was by 5' RACE. TCR libraries were constructed from RNA using the SMARTer Human TCR a/b Profiling Kit, with the full V(D)J regions of both alpha and beta chains captured. Amplified libraries were purified with AMPure XP beads and validated on an Agilent 2100 Bioanalyzer with the DNA 1000 Kit. Libraries were sequenced on an Illumina MiSeq with the 600-cycle v3 reagent kit, giving 2 x 300 bp paired-end reads. The original methods were these. MiXCR and VDJTools were used to process the reads, with non-productive clonotypes filtered out and clonotypes collapsed by CDR3 amino acid sequence prior to recalculating frequencies. Matching of CDR3 sequences to the McPAS-TCR database tolerated a Levenshtein distance of 1, and UpSet plots were generated in R using UpSetR. TCRdb redid the processing of the public reads, applying fastp at Q25 and MiXCR, and retained in-frame beta chains. One record per CDR3 amino acid sequence lists the most common genes and DNA. These V and J calls originate from TCRdb's pipeline instead of the authors' own analysis. Here the sample has about 1,900 distinct CDR3 sequences; 15% occur a single time. Clones ranked in the top ten supply approximately 31% of the sample.

Sequencing was carried out using tumor-infiltrating lymphocytes expanded in culture. The rearranged segments are TRBV5-1 and TRBJ2-1; 9 bases in between match TRBD1. This TCR was recovered from a woman aged 40-49 years with triple-negative breast cancer. The nucleotide sequence reads TGCGCCAGCAGCTCCGGGACAGGGTCGCATGAGCAGTTCTTC. Its product reads: CASSSGTGSHEQFF.